Listed below are T cell receptor beta chains from one sample, sequenced in a study of blood T cell repertoires in COVID-19. Using immunoSEQ multiplex PCR, the repertoire was profiled, and TCRdb retains in-frame clones only, with some absent. This table has some 65,000 clones, roughly 75% appearing once. The specimen sequenced was peripheral blood. All receptors come from a human donor in a cohort sampled during active COVID-19. Each CDR3 is given with its conserved first and last residue. D genes are given only for firm matches. Where a row states a size, it is once, few, many or the class of an expanded clone; other rows omit it.

v_gene: TRBV6-5
j_gene: TRBJ2-7
d_gene: TRBD1
abundance: .
CDR3nt: TGTGCCAGCAGTTATTGGACAGGGATGTTCTACGAGCAGTACTTC
CDR3aa: CASSYWTGMFYEQYF

v_gene: TRBV7-2
j_gene: TRBJ1-1
d_gene: .
abundance: few
CDR3nt: TGTGCCAGCAGCTTAGTTCTCAGGGGAAAAGCTTTCTTT
CDR3aa: CASSLVLRGKAFF

v_gene: TRBV28
j_gene: TRBJ2-2
d_gene: .
abundance: .
CDR3nt: TGTGCCAGCGGAGACCAAAACACCGGGGAGCTGTTTTTT
CDR3aa: CASGDQNTGELFF

v_gene: TRBV7-9
j_gene: TRBJ1-2
d_gene: TRBD1
abundance: .
CDR3nt: TGTGCCAGCAGCCTCGGACAGGCCCAGGGACACTATGGCTACACCTTC
CDR3aa: CASSLGQAQGHYGYTF

v_gene: TRBV28
j_gene: TRBJ2-3
d_gene: TRBD2
abundance: .
CDR3nt: TGTGCCAGCGGAGGCGGGAGCCCCTATACGCAGTATTTT
CDR3aa: CASGGGSPYTQYF

v_gene: TRBV7-9
j_gene: TRBJ2-7
d_gene: .
abundance: .
CDR3nt: TGTGCCAGCAGCCGTACAACCGACTCCTACGAGCAGTACTTC
CDR3aa: CASSRTTDSYEQYF

v_gene: TRBV28
j_gene: TRBJ2-7
d_gene: TRBD1
abundance: .
CDR3nt: TGTGCCAGCAGCCCGACGGGACAGCCATACGAGCAGTACTTC
CDR3aa: CASSPTGQPYEQYF

v_gene: TRBV4-3
j_gene: TRBJ2-1
d_gene: TRBD1
abundance: few
CDR3nt: TGCGCCAGCAGCCAAGAGGGAGGACAGGGATTCTCCTACAATGAGCAGTTCTTC
CDR3aa: CASSQEGGQGFSYNEQFF

v_gene: TRBV3-1/TRBV3-2
j_gene: TRBJ2-1
d_gene: .
abundance: .
CDR3nt: TGTGCCAGCAGCCAAGTGAGACGGGTCTCCTACAATGAGCAGTTCTTC
CDR3aa: CASSQVRRVSYNEQFF

v_gene: TRBV11-2
j_gene: TRBJ2-4
d_gene: .
abundance: .
CDR3nt: TGTGCCAGCAGCAGCGAGGTACTAGCCAAAAACATTCAGTACTTC
CDR3aa: CASSSEVLAKNIQYF

v_gene: TRBV5-5
j_gene: TRBJ1-5
d_gene: TRBD1
abundance: .
CDR3nt: TGTGCCAGCAGCTTGGGTACTGGACAGGGGGGCGCCTCCAGTCAGCCCCAGCATTTT
CDR3aa: CASSLGTGQGGASSQPQHF

v_gene: TRBV9
j_gene: TRBJ1-5
d_gene: TRBD1
abundance: .
CDR3nt: TGTGCCAGCAGCGCCGGGACAGGGGGCACTCAGCCCCAGCATTTT
CDR3aa: CASSAGTGGTQPQHF

v_gene: TRBV6-6
j_gene: TRBJ2-2
d_gene: TRBD2
abundance: .
CDR3nt: TGTGCCAGCAGGCCCGAGACTAGCGGGGTGGCCGGGGAGCTGTTTTTT
CDR3aa: CASRPETSGVAGELFF

v_gene: TRBV16
j_gene: TRBJ2-1
d_gene: TRBD2
abundance: few
CDR3nt: TGTGCCAGCAGCCAAAGCGGGAGAAAGAATGAGCAGTTCTTC
CDR3aa: CASSQSGRKNEQFF

v_gene: TRBV15
j_gene: TRBJ2-7
d_gene: TRBD2
abundance: .
CDR3nt: TGTGCCACCAGCAGGGATAGCGGGAGTCTCTACGAGCAGTACTTC
CDR3aa: CATSRDSGSLYEQYF

v_gene: TRBV14
j_gene: TRBJ2-7
d_gene: .
abundance: .
CDR3nt: TGTGCCAGCAGCCAAGGTACTAGATCAGGCGAGCAGTACTTC
CDR3aa: CASSQGTRSGEQYF

v_gene: TRBV5-4
j_gene: TRBJ2-1
d_gene: TRBD2
abundance: .
CDR3nt: TGTGCCAGCAGCAGCGGGACTAGCGGGAACGATGAGCAGTTCTTC
CDR3aa: CASSSGTSGNDEQFF

v_gene: TRBV12-3/TRBV12-4
j_gene: TRBJ2-1
d_gene: .
abundance: .
CDR3nt: TGTGCCAGCACCGCTAGGAATGGTGAGCAGTTCTTC
CDR3aa: CASTARNGEQFF